The source of this T cell receptor beta chain is a study of cytomegalovirus exposure and HLA in healthy donors (dated by TCRdb to between 2016 and 2019). Looking at the study overall: An earlier analysis of approximately 640 of the donors reported roughly 270 Gb of sequence data and around 120 million unique TCR beta sequences from 150 million to 200 million T cells. Four to six DR-DQ haplotypes were handled as single units for association and clustering, since linkage in the cohort was strong. An earlier analysis of around 580 of the donors used high-throughput TCR beta sequencing to judge whether each TCR beta V gene segment behaved as functional or pseudogenic. In addition to the first cohort of 666 subjects, a separate validation cohort of under 150 different subjects was used. All discovery cohort repertoires had been generated on a single sequencing platform. The study aimed to test whether cataloging public T cell receptors could reveal signatures of past pathogen exposure. Alongside the repertoire data, information on donor age, sex, ethnicity and CMV serostatus was compiled. The later analysis used no new phenotypic data to find candidate immune exposures, relying instead on TCR beta sequences and their occurrence across donors. An early release that covered 500 to 800 HLA-typed donors contained approximately 300 gigabases of sequencing data and some 87 million unique TCR sequences. The number of donors typed differed by locus, with roughly 629-640 for A, B, C, DRB1 and DQB1, 522 for DQA1, 600 to 610 for DPA1, and around 460 for DPB1. The T cell repertoires of under 700 subjects were profiled by immunosequencing and related to cytomegalovirus serostatus. To predict cytomegalovirus infection status, the study brought together high-throughput TCR immunosequencing, statistical association of individual TCRs with disease status, and machine learning. Both class I and class II loci were covered by HLA typing, at four-digit resolution. Among the roughly 400 genotyped donors, approximately 82% belonged to the genetic ancestry cluster associated with self-reported Caucasian donors. A later analysis re-analyzed previously published TCR beta repertoires from roughly 600 donors and added high-resolution HLA genotyping to study TCR occurrence patterns. In a later genetic analysis, genome-wide SNP genotypes for 398 of the 666 donors were used, and that subset was treated as a discovery cohort. Across roughly 420 genotyped donors of the cohort, an average of about 250,000 unique TCR beta nucleotide sequences per donor were sequenced, and approximately 17% of those sequences were non-productive. Results the study describes overall, beyond this receptor: Roughly uniform sequencing depth across donors was assumed in presence/absence analyses, although this assumption may not hold. A further reported finding was that TCR beta sequences accurately predicted the HLA-A and HLA-B alleles for most subjects in the first cohort. Linkage disequilibrium might explain the correlated functional status among segregating V segments, but an unknown experimental factor could not be excluded. Three of the identified cytomegalovirus-associated TCR beta chains were confirmed in vitro to be specific for cytomegalovirus antigens. In a later analysis, HLA-associated TCR beta chains showed more clonal expansion and lower generation probabilities than non-associated chains that were equally common. According to a later analysis, most CMV-associated TCR beta chains appeared to be HLA-restricted, and the HLA associations seemed to be driven largely by CMV exposure. An earlier analysis of approximately 590 of the donors showed that most TCR beta V segments appeared in productive rearrangements either about 87% or about 30% of the time, which broadly matched IMGT annotations. The authors suggested that the approach could potentially be generalized to other disease states and immunological phenotypes. CMV serostatus was the only immune exposure information available for the cohort. Specific HLA alleles were associated with 18,000 or so TCR beta sequences at a false discovery rate of 0.05 in a later analysis. A later analysis reported that several top co-occurrence clusters appeared linked to parvovirus B19, influenza, CMV and Epstein-Barr virus. This cohort had only TCR beta chains sequenced, and the lack of alpha or paired-chain data limited which features could be detected. A cluster of highly shared sequence variants was judged likely to be a technical artifact of the sequencing pipeline. When HLA alleles, especially DR and DQ, strongly co-occurred, attributing TCR associations to individual alleles was difficult. According to a later genetic analysis, donors in an Asian-associated ancestry cluster had fewer N-insertions in productive TCRs than the approximately 650-donor mean. A later genetic analysis associated a missense DCLRE1C variant with V-gene and J-gene trimming of TCR beta chains, and an independent cohort replicated the association. In a later analysis, the rate of TCR association differed among HLA loci, with DRB1 alleles having the most associated TCRs and HLA-C alleles having the fewest. Because counts were too low, seventeen rarely observed V segments, including chromosome 9 orphons, were excluded from the earlier analysis of under 650 of the donors. Some IMGT-functional V segments, including TRBV6-2 and TRBV6-3, could not be told apart with the 87-base-pair reads, so those segments were excluded. In the study, around 150 TCR beta chains were listed as associated with cytomegalovirus. Because HLA typing was unavailable for some donors at each locus, only the typed subset was used in association tests. While some public TCRs were present in many individuals, most TCR sequences turned up only very rarely across donors. Cytomegalovirus status was reported to be diagnosed by the classifier with high specificity and sensitivity in both the original and validation cohorts.

The cohort consisted of approximately 670 healthy bone marrow donors. At the time of sampling, every cohort member was nominally healthy, though immune exposures that went unrecorded were likely present. The donor was CMV seropositive and belonged to the group of 250 to 350 seropositive cohort members. Every donor gave a peripheral blood sample, and the peripheral blood mononuclear cells from that sample were used for TCR beta sequencing. The Qiagen DNeasy Blood Extraction Kit was used to extract genomic DNA from the blood cell samples. Receptor amplification or capture employed the immunoSEQ multiplex PCR assay. For the multiplex PCR, a mixture combining 60 forward primers for TCR Vbeta segments and 13 reverse primers for TCR Jbeta segments was used. The CDR3 region of rearranged TCR beta genes was amplified from genomic DNA by a multiplex PCR assay. The amplified TCR beta libraries were sequenced on the Illumina HiSeq System as 87-base-pair reads. Concerning the study's data processing: A later analysis tallied 70 million to 100 million unique TCR beta chains across the 610 or so repertoires, and around 10 million of those chains were shared by two or more donors. Raw reads were error-corrected and collapsed into unique sequences by a nearest-neighbor algorithm in which closely related sequences were merged to remove PCR and sequencing errors. To assign V, D and J gene segments, CDR3 sequences were aligned to IMGT reference sequences. Each retained sequence needed at least a six-nucleotide match to both a V gene segment and a J gene segment. A rearrangement counted as productive if the CDR3 had no stop codons and remained in frame with V and J, and every other rearrangement counted as non-productive. CDR3 was defined according to IMGT convention as the region running from the second conserved V-encoded cysteine to the conserved J-encoded phenylalanine. In an earlier analysis of around 640 of the donors, sequences lacking an unambiguous match to a single V gene segment were excluded. In an earlier analysis of several hundred of the donors, V segments were called functional above 56.7% productive rearrangements and were called segregating when the between-donor standard deviation exceeded 5%. A statistical classification framework was built to diagnose cytomegalovirus status from the catalog of TCR beta chain sequences. V and J gene assignment, in a later analysis, came from comparing TCR nucleotide sequences with IMGT/GENE-DB human TR gene sequences. In a later analysis, CDR3 sequences and most-parsimonious VDJ recombination scenarios were assigned using the TCRdist pipeline. In a later analysis, every TCR beta chain was defined by the combination of its CDR3 amino acid sequence and its V-gene family, and reads without a unique V-gene family were dropped. As a way to deal with suspected cross-contamination and a sequencing artifact, a later analysis dropped under 600 nucleotide sequences that were highly shared and had low generation probability. For each public chain, a later analysis derived a clonal expansion index from normalized ranks of inferred template counts within each repertoire. Generation probabilities in a later analysis came from a VDJ recombination model fitted to out-of-frame rearrangements, and those results were checked against IGoR. In a later analysis, TCR-TCR, TCR-HLA and TCR-CMV co-occurrence was scored with hypergeometric tests, and a repertoire-size bias correction was applied to TCR pairs. To estimate false discovery rates, a later analysis permuted the HLA or CMV assignments 20 times. In a later analysis, co-occurring TCRs were grouped using DBSCAN, with TCRdist sequence similarity added in when clustering inside HLA-allele-positive subsets. Co-occurrence clustering excluded repertoires with fewer than 30,000 or more than 120,000 public chains, plus five with anomalous nucleotide sharing. The table comes from immuneACCESS by way of TCRdb, which keeps in-frame sequences with V and J called. Part of the clones is missing from these tables; in studies checked, under half for an unresolved V gene and the rest for unknown reasons. The D gene and trimming were derived from the DNA, and the V and J assignments and clone size from that table. For this sample there are 100,000 or so clones; about 76% appear just once. The top ten clonotypes cover about 9.4% of the sample.

From the germline V gene (reference sequence), CDR1 is LNHDA and CDR2 is SQIVND. The CDR3 spans 14 residues, from the cysteine through the phenylalanine. Only the CDR3 part of the read is kept: 42 bases, read in frame from the first base. V and J are truncated by 1 base and 1 base respectively, leaving an intervening sequence of 7 bases. This clone was recorded many times. Its cognate antigen has yet to be identified. Per-nucleotide qualities are absent, and no much larger clonotype sits a single base away. Material: PBMCs. This chain is built from TRBV19 and TRBJ1-1, with no confidently assigned D gene. This sequence was found in a man in his thirties or forties in good health and CMV-seropositive. The sequence in DNA is TGTGCCAGTAGTATAGTGAGTGCGAACACTGAAGCTTTCTTT. The translation is CASSIVSANTEAFF.